This T cell receptor (beta chain) originates from a study of graft-versus-host responses after intestinal transplantation. Study-wide context: Recipients obtained multivisceral, liver-intestinal, or isolated intestinal transplants. Recipients were all induced with anti-thymocyte globulin, then given tacrolimus and steroids for approximately 3 years. Study-level points and caveats: Those patients showing graft-donor T cell macrochimerism displayed high graft-versus-host to host-versus-graft clonal ratios in allografts. GvH clones turned up in recipient marrow; some had shown up first in ileum or blood.

The method was immunoSEQ multiplex PCR; TCRdb's version includes in-frame clones alone and lacks a portion of them. The table has some 66,000 clones, about nine tenths seen once. The CDR3 sequence is 13 residues long. The V and J ends lost 2 bases and 3 bases respectively, with 4 bases between them. Germline V gene sequence: CDR1 MRHNA, CDR2 SNTAGT. Lamina propria and intraepithelial lymphocytes were released by processing graft tissue. Worth noting for this clone: Antigen unknown.

This TCR derives from a human patient who received an intestinal transplant, so some T cells may come from the graft donor. This specimen consisted of ileum tissue, obtained less than 400 days after transplant. The chain links TRBV6-4 to TRBJ2-2; D is unclear. CDR3 in DNA: TGTGCCAGCAGTGACAGGGACACCGGGGAGCTGTTTTTT. It encodes CASSDRDTGELFF.